This T cell receptor (beta chain) was retrieved from a study of vaccination and CD4 T cells after COVID-19. Cultured CD4+ T cell DNA underwent sequencing with the Oncomine TCR Beta short-read assay. TCRdb processed the PCR reads anew with MiXCR; each CDR3 protein has one entry. Of around 6,800 distinct CDR3 sequences listed, about 79% are singletons. A remark on this clonotype: What it binds is unknown. An end of the junction does not agree with germline; a read error may underlie this.

Treatment reported: roughly nine-day PBMC culture with coronavirus spike peptide pools or control peptides (ViraFEST assay). The sequencing input was CD4+ T cells from blood, cultured in vitro. The clonotype comes from a human donor who had recovered from COVID-19.

The CDR3: CASSLADAGIGEQFF. In DNA form, the CDR3 reads TGTGCTAGCAGCTTGGCGGACGCAGGGATCGGTGAGCAGTTCTTC. The chain couples TRBV7-7 to TRBJ2-1; D possibly corresponds to TRBD1 (5 bases). CDR1 and CDR2 (germline): SSHAT, FNYEAQ (reference sequence). CDR3 length: 15 residues.